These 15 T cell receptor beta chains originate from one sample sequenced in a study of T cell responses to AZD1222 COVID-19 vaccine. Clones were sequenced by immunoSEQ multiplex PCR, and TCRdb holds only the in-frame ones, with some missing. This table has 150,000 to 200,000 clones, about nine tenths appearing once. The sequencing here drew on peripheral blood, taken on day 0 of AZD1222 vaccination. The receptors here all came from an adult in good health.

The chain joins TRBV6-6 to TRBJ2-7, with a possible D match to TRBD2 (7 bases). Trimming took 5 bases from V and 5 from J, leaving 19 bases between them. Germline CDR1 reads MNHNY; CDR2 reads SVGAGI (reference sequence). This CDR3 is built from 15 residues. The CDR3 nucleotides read TGTGCCAGCAGTGCCCAAAGAGGGGGGGCCCACGAGCAGTACTTC. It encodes CASSAQRGGAHEQYF.

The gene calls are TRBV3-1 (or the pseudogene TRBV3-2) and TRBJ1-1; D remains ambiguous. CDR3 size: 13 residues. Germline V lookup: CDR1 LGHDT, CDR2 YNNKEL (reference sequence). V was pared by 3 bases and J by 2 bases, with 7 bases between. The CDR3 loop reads CASSQALNTEAFF. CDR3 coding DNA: TGTGCCAGCAGCCAGGCGCTAAACACTGAAGCTTTCTTT.

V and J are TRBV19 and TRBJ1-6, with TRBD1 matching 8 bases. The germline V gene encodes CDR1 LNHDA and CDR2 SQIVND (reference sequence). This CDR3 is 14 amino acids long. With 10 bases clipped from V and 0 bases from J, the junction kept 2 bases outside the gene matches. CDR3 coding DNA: TGTGCCACCCAGGGGGCCTCCTATAATTCACCCCTCCACTTT. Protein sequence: CATQGASYNSPLHF.

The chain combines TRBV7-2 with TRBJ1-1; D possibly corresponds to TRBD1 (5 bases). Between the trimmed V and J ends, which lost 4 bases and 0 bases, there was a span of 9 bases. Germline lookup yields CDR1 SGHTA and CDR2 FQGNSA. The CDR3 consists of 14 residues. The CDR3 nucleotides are TGTGCCAGCAGCTCCCAGGGCATGAACACTGAAGCTTTCTTT. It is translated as CASSSQGMNTEAFF.

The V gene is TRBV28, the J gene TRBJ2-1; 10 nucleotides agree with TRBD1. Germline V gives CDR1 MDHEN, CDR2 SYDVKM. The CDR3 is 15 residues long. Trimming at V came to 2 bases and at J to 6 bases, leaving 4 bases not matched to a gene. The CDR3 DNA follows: TGTGCCAGCAGTTTACCCGGGACAGGGGTCAATGAGCAGTTCTTC. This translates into CASSLPGTGVNEQFF.

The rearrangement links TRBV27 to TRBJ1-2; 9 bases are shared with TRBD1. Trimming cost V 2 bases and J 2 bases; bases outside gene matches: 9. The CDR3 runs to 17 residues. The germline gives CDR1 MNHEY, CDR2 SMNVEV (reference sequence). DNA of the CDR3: TGTGCCAGCAGTTTACTGGGACAGGGAAAGGCGAACTATGGCTACACCTTC. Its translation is CASSLLGQGKANYGYTF.

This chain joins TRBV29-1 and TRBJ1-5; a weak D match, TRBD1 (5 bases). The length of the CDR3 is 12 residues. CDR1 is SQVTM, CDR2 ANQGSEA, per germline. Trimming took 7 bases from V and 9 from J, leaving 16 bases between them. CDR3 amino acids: CSAGPPTGPQHF. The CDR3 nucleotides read TGCAGCGCGGGGCCCCCTACAGGGCCCCAGCATTTT. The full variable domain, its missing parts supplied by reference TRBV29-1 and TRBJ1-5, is SAVISQKPSRDICQRGTSLTIQCQVDSQVTMMFWYRQQPGQSLTLIATANQGSEATYESGFVIDKFPISRPNLTFSTLTVSNMSPEDSSIYLCSAGPPTGPQHFGDGTRLSIL.

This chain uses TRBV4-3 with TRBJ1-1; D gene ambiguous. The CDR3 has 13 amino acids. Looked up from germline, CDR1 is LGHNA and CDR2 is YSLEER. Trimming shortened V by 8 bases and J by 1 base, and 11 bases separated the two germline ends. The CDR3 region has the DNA TGCGCCAGCGGGTCAAGGGCGAACACTGAAGCTTTCTTT. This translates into CASGSRANTEAFF.

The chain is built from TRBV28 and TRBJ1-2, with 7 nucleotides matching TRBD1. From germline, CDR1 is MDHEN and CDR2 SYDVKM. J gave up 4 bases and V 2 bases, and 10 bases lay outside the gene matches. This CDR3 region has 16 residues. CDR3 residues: CASSLPSTGKGYGYTF. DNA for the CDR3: TGTGCCAGCAGTTTACCTTCGACAGGGAAGGGCTATGGCTACACCTTC.

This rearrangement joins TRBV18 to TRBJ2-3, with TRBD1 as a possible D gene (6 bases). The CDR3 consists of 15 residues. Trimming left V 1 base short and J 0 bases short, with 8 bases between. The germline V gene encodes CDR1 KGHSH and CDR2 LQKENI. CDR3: CASSPRTGSTDTQYF. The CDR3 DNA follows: TGTGCCAGCTCACCACGAACAGGGAGCACAGATACGCAGTATTTT.

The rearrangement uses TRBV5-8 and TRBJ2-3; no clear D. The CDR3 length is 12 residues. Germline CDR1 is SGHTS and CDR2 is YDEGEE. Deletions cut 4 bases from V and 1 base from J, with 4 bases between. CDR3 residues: CASSHGTDTQYF. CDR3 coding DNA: TGTGCCAGCAGCCATGGCACAGATACGCAGTATTTT.

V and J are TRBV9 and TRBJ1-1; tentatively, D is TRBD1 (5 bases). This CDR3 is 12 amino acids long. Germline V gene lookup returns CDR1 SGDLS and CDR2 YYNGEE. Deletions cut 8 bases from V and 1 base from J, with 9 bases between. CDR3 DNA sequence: TGTGCCAGTGGACAACCGAACACTGAAGCTTTCTTT. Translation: CASGQPNTEAFF.

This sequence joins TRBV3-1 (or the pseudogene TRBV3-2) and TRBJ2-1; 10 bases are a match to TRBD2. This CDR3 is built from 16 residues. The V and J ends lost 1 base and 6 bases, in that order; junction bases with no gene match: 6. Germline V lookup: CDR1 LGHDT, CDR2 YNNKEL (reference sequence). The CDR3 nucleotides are TGTGCCAGCAGCCAAGTACGGCTAGCGGGAGCCAATGAGCAGTTCTTC. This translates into CASSQVRLAGANEQFF.

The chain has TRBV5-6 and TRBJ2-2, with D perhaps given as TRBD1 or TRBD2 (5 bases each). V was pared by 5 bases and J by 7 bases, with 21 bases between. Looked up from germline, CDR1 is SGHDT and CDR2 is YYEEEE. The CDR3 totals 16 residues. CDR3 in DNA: TGTGCCAGCAGTTTGTTTTCCGGGACGGAGTACGGGGAGCTGTTTTTT. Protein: CASSLFSGTEYGELFF.

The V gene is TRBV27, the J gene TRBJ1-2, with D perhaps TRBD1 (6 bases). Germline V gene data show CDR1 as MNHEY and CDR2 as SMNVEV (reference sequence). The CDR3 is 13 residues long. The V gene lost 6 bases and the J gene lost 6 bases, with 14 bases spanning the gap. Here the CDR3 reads CASSHTGLDGYTF. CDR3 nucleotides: TGTGCCAGCAGCCACACAGGGCTTGATGGCTACACCTTC.